In its sample, the clone carrying this T cell receptor (beta chain) was seen once. The data belong to a study of blood T cell repertoires in COVID-19. Study-wide context: The United States, Italy and Spain provided the acute and convalescent COVID-19 samples. PBMCs, B-cell-depleted T cells, or T cells were the source of the cDNA or gDNA that made up the material.

The ends lost 7 bases at V and 7 bases at J; junction bases unmatched: 11. Germline lookup yields CDR1 SGHRS and CDR2 YFSETQ. The CDR3 has 15 amino acids. Recruitment covered about two dozen US areas and drew participants whose ages spanned about 18 to 95 years. All recovered Cohort 3 donors got two negative PCRs, got clearance, or saw symptom resolution. Generated by immunoSEQ multiplex PCR, the TCRdb table keeps only in-frame clones and is missing some. The sample yields a few hundred thousand clones, more than 75% seen once. Sequencing used PBMCs or T cells enriched from blood (not recorded which). The J gene is TRBJ2-2, the V gene TRBV5-1; 9 nucleotides line up with TRBD1. The TCR originated in a young woman who had recovered from COVID-19. As DNA, the CDR3 is TGCGCCAGCGGACCGGGACAGGGTAGGGTCGGGGAGCTGTTTTTT. It translates to CASGPGQGRVGELFF.